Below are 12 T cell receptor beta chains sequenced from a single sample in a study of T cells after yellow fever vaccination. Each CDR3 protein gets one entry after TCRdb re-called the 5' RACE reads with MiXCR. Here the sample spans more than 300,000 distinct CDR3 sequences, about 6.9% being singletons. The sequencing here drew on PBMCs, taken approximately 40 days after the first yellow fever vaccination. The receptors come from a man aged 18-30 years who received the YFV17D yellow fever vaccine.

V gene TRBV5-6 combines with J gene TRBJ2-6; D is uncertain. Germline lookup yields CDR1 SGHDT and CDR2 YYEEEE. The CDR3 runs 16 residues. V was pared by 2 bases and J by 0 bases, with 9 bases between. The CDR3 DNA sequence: TGTGCCAGCAGCTTTTATAGGACCTCTGGGGCCAACGTCCTGACTTTC. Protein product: CASSFYRTSGANVLTF.

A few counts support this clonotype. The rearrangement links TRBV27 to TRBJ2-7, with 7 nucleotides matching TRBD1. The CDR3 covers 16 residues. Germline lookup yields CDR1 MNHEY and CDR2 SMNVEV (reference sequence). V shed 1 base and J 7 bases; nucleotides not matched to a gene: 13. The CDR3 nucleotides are TGTGCCAGCAGTTTATTGACAGGGTTCGACCCTCGGGAGCAGTACTTC. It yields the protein CASSLLTGFDPREQYF.

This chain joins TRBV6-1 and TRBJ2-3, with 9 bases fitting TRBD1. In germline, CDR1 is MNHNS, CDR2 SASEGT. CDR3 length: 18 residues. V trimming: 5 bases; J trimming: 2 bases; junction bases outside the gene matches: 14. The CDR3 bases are TGTGCCAGCAGTAAGAAACAGGGGGCTCGACCTGACACAGATACGCAGTATTTT. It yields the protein CASSKKQGARPDTDTQYF.

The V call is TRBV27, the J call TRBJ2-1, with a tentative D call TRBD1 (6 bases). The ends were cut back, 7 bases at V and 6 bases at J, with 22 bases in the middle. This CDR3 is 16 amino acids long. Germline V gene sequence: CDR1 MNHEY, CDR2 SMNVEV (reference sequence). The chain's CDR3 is CASTALPDTRGNEQFF. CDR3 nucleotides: TGTGCCAGCACCGCACTCCCCGATACCAGGGGCAATGAGCAGTTCTTC.

The CDR3 is CASRPRLAGAGELFF. CDR3 nucleotide sequence: TGTGCCAGCAGGCCTAGACTAGCGGGGGCCGGGGAGCTGTTTTTT. The genes are TRBV7-2 and TRBJ2-2; 12 bases map to TRBD2. The CDR3 has 15 residues. J was trimmed by 6 bases and V by 6 bases; bases with no gene match: 5. Germline V lookup: CDR1 SGHTA, CDR2 FQGNSA. Variable domain in full (rest from reference TRBV7-2 and TRBJ2-2): GAGVSQSPSNKVTEKGKDVELRCDPISGHTALYWYRQSLGQGLEFLIYFQGNSAPDKSGLPSDRFSAERTGGSVSTLTIQRTQQEDSAVYLCASRPRLAGAGELFFGEGSRLTVL.

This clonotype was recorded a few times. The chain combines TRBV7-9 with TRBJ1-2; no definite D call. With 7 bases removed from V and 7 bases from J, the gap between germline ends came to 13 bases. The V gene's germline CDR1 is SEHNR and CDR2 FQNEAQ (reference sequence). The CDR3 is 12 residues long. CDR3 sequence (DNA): TGTGCCAGCATCGGGAGCTGGGGTGGCTACACCTTC. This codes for CASIGSWGGYTF.

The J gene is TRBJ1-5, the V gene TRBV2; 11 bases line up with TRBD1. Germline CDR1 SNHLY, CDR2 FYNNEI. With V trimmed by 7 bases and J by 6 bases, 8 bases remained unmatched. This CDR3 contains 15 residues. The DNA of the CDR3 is TGTGCCAGCAAGGGCGGACAGGGGGCTTTTCAGCCCCAGCATTTT. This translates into CASKGGQGAFQPQHF.

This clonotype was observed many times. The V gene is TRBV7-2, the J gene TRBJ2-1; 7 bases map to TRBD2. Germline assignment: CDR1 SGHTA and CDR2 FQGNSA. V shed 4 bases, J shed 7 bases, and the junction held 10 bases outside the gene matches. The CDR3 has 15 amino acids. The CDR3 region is CASSSNFGTNNEQFF. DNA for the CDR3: TGTGCCAGCAGCTCAAATTTCGGGACTAATAATGAGCAGTTCTTC.

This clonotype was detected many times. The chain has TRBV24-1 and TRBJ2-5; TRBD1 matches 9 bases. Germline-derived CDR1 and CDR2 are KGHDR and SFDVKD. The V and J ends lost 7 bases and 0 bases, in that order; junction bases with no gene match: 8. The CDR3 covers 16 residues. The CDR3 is CATSTPGQGYQETQYF. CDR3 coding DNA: TGTGCCACCAGCACCCCGGGACAGGGTTACCAAGAGACCCAGTACTTC.

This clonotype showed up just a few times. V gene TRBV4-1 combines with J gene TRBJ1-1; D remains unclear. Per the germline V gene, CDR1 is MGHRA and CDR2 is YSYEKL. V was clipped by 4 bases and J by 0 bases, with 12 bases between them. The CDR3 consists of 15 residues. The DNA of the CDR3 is TGCGCCAGCAGCCTCACCGGGATACTGAACACTGAAGCTTTCTTT. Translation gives CASSLTGILNTEAFF.

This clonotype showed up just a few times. CDR3: CASKPQGGTGELFF. Here the CDR3 DNA reads TGTGCCAGCAAACCCCAGGGGGGCACCGGGGAGCTGTTTTTT. V usage is TRBV7-3 and J usage is TRBJ2-2; a weak D match, TRBD1 (7 bases). V was clipped by 7 bases and J by 4 bases, with 13 bases between them. Germline lookup yields CDR1 SGHTA and CDR2 FQGTGA. CDR3 length: 14 residues.

The CDR3 region has the DNA TGCGCCAGCAGCCACCCCAAAGCGGGAAGCACAGATACGCAGTATTTT. This translates into CASSHPKAGSTDTQYF. The chain carries TRBV4-1 and TRBJ2-3; 7 bases align to TRBD2. The CDR3 loop spans 16 amino acids. Unmatched junction bases numbered 6, after V lost 3 bases and J lost 0 bases. Germline V gives CDR1 MGHRA, CDR2 YSYEKL.